Here is one TCR beta chain with its context. Its specificity is unknown. The study used a library that attached unique molecular identifiers to individual cDNA molecules. TCRdb re-derived calls from the reads in MiXCR, one entry per CDR3 protein. Seen here are about 120,000 distinct CDR3 sequences, roughly 8.5% observed once, and the top ten hold more than 1.3%. These data belong to a study of human T cells and chemical hapten exposure. Study results and limitations: Counts of TCRs above 1 in 1000 frequency stayed unchanged with DPC sensitization.

Unseparated into fractions, whole blood served as the source from which total RNA was extracted. The TCR sequence derives from a human donor in good health. Some clones in this sample may be carry-over from other donors' samples. The sample consisted of whole blood.

The CDR3 DNA reads TGTGCCAGCAGCCCCAGGGCGGGCCAAGTCGAGACCCAGTACTTC. Translated, it gives CASSPRAGQVETQYF. The V call is TRBV11-2, the J call TRBJ2-5, with D possibly called TRBD1 or TRBD2 (5 bases each). This CDR3 is 15 amino acids long. CDR1 SGHAT and CDR2 FQNNGV come from the germline V gene. Trimming left V 5 bases short and J 5 bases short, with 18 bases between.